Following are 12 T cell receptor beta chains from one sample sequenced in a study of CD8+ T cells in alopecia areata. RNA was extracted and reverse transcribed into cDNA as the sequencing template. Some clones are missing from TCRdb's copy, which holds only in-frame ones; the method was immunoSEQ multiplex PCR. The sample shows 90,000 to 150,000 clones, approximately 52% of them seen only once. Regarding treatment: oral pan-JAK inhibitor, 5-10 mg twice daily. The material sequenced was CD8+ T cells sorted from blood, taken at week 4, from a patient treated with tofacitinib. The receptors stem from a human donor with alopecia areata.

V gene TRBV27 combines with J gene TRBJ2-1, with D possibly TRBD1 on 6 matching bases. Germline V gives CDR1 MNHEY, CDR2 SMNVEV (reference sequence). V was trimmed by 5 bases and J by 5 bases, leaving 13 bases between them. The CDR3 is made up of 14 amino acids. The CDR3 region is CASSPSTGNNEQFF. CDR3 nucleotides: TGTGCCAGCAGTCCATCCACAGGGAACAATGAGCAGTTCTTC.

The V gene is TRBV5-1, the J gene TRBJ2-3, with a weak D call TRBD2 (6 bases). Germline V gives CDR1 SGHRS, CDR2 YFSETQ. Trimming took off 4 bases at V and 4 bases at J, with 16 bases between the two ends. The CDR3 is made up of 15 amino acids. The CDR3 sequence is CASSRGSRDADTQYF. The CDR3 DNA reads TGCGCCAGCAGCCGGGGGAGCCGGGACGCAGATACGCAGTATTTT.

The rearrangement joins TRBV25-1 to TRBJ1-2; D unresolved. CDR3 length equals 14 residues. Germline assignment: CDR1 MGHDK and CDR2 SYGVNS. V shed 5 bases and J shed 5 bases, with 15 bases lying between them. The CDR3 nucleotides read TGTGCCAGCAGTCATGACCTGAGTTCATATGGCTACACCTTC. The encoded protein is CASSHDLSSYGYTF.

The CDR3 coding sequence is TGTGCCAGCCGGAATACTAGGGGGCTCTATGGCTACACCTTC. This sequence encodes CASRNTRGLYGYTF. This chain uses TRBV27 with TRBJ1-2; 7 bases fit TRBD1. J lost 4 bases, V lost 8 bases, and 10 bases had no gene match. CDR1 and CDR2 from the germline V gene are MNHEY and SMNVEV (reference sequence). This CDR3 contains 14 residues.

This clone was counted between two and nine times. The genes are TRBV9 and TRBJ2-3, with 8 bases matching TRBD2. The CDR3 is made up of 15 amino acids. The germline CDR1 and CDR2 sequences are SGDLS and YYNGEE. The V and J ends lost 6 bases and 0 bases, in that order; junction bases with no gene match: 6. The CDR3 is CASTSSGASTDTQYF. In DNA, the CDR3 is TGTGCCAGCACCAGTAGCGGGGCCAGCACAGATACGCAGTATTTT.

As for this clone: It differs at one base from a far larger clone, so likely a read error. The chain has TRBV5-4 and TRBJ1-4; D perhaps matches TRBD1 (6 bases). The J call is doubtful: the DNA matches TRBJ2-2 better. This CDR3 spans 15 amino acids. The germline CDR1 and CDR2 sequences are SGHNT and YYREEE (reference sequence). CDR3 coding DNA: TGTGCCAGCAGCCTATCCGGGACACAGACCGGGGAGCTGTTTTTT. Encoded protein: CASSLSGTQTGELFF.

The chain has TRBV29-1 and TRBJ2-7, with D unresolved. The CDR3 loop spans 10 amino acids. Per germline, CDR1 SQVTM and CDR2 ANQGSEA. Trimming left V 4 bases short and J 7 bases short, with 8 bases between. The CDR3 spells CSVVVSEQYF. CDR3 in DNA: TGCAGCGTTGTAGTAAGTGAGCAGTACTTC.

There are a few counts of this clone. The chain couples TRBV6-6 to TRBJ2-7; unclear D gene. V dropped 2 bases and J dropped 4 bases, with 15 bases sitting between them. From germline, CDR1 is MNHNY and CDR2 SVGAGI (reference sequence). The CDR3 contains 15 residues. The CDR3 here is CASSYPVSGFYEQYF. CDR3 bases: TGTGCCAGCAGTTACCCGGTTTCGGGCTTTTACGAGCAGTACTTC.

The chain recombines TRBV5-4 with TRBJ1-2; a possible D gene is TRBD1 (5 bases). V was clipped by 1 base and J by 4 bases, with 20 bases between them. The CDR3 runs 17 residues. Germline V gene data show CDR1 as SGHNT and CDR2 as YYREEE (reference sequence). CDR3 residues: CASSLWVGDSLTYGYTF. The CDR3 nucleotides read TGTGCCAGCAGCTTGTGGGTGGGAGACAGTCTCACCTATGGCTACACCTTC.

The chain carries TRBV19 and TRBJ2-1; 7 nucleotides line up with TRBD1. Trimming took 9 bases from V and 5 from J; bases not matched to a gene: 4. The CDR3 totals 12 residues. The germline V gene has CDR1 LNHDA and CDR2 SQIVND (reference sequence). The CDR3 sequence is CASRQGHNEQFF. CDR3 nucleotide sequence: TGTGCCAGCCGACAGGGTCACAATGAGCAGTTCTTC.

V gene TRBV30 combines with J gene TRBJ1-1, with unresolved D. Germline loops: CDR1 GTSNPN, CDR2 SVGIG (reference sequence). The CDR3 is 15 amino acids. The germline V and J ends were trimmed by 0 bases and 1 base, with 12 bases remaining between them. CDR3 nucleotides: TGTGCCTGGAGTGTACCTAAGGCTCAGAACACTGAAGCTTTCTTT. Translated, it gives CAWSVPKAQNTEAFF.

V is TRBV7-9 and J is TRBJ1-2; D not resolved. V dropped 3 bases and J dropped 14 bases, with 7 bases sitting between them. Germline V CDR1 and CDR2: SEHNR, FQNEAQ (reference sequence). This CDR3 has 9 residues. The CDR3 region has the DNA TGTGCCAGCAGCTTGAAAAGGACCTTC. It yields the protein CASSLKRTF.